The 2 T cell receptor beta chains presented below share a single source sample, sequenced in a study of T-cell reconstitution after alpha-beta-depleted transplantation in children. Unique molecular identifiers were used to barcode this TCRbeta library. TCRdb used MiXCR to reprocess the PCR reads, holding one entry per CDR3 protein. The table lists 130,000 to 150,000 distinct CDR3 sequences, around 8.8% of them singletons. Here the sequenced sample was PBMCs, mostly from graft donor cells, taken 180 days after TCRalphabeta/CD19-depleted stem cell transplant. These receptors were collected from a female patient between 2 and 15 years old who had a stem cell transplant for congenital amegakaryocytic thrombocytopenia, so the T cells may come from the graft donor.

Concerning this clonotype: One end of the junction varies from germline; a read error may be responsible. The rearrangement joins TRBV2 to TRBJ2-6, with 8 positions matching TRBD1. The CDR3 covers 19 residues. CDR1 is SNHLY, CDR2 FYNNEI, per germline. The CDR3 sequence is CTSSLEQGADIYGANVLTF. CDR3 DNA: TGTACCAGCAGTTTAGAGCAGGGGGCGGACATTTATGGGGCCAACGTCCTGACTTTC.

By share, this clonotype counts as medium-sized. The V call is TRBV10-3, the J call TRBJ2-5, with a tentative D call TRBD1 (6 bases). Trimming shortened V by 2 bases and J by 4 bases, and 11 bases separated the two germline ends. The V gene's germline CDR1 is ENHRY and CDR2 SYGVKD. The CDR3 sequence is 14 residues long. The CDR3 coding sequence is TGTGCCATCAGTGAGGTGCAGGGGAGAGAGACCCAGTACTTC. Translated: CAISEVQGRETQYF.